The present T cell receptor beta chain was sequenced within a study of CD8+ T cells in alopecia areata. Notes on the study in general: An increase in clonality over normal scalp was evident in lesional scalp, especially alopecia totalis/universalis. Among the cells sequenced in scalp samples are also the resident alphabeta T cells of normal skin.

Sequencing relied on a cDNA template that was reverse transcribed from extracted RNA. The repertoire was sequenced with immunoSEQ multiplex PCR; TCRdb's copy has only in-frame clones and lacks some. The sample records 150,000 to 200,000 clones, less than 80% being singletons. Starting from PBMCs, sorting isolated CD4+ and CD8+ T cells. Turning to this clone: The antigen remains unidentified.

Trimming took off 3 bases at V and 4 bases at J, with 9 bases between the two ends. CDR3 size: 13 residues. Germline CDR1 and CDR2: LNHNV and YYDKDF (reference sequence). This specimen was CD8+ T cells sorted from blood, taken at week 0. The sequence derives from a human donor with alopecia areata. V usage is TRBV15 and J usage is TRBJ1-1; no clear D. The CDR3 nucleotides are TGTGCCACCAGCAGCGCCCTCGTCACTGAAGCTTTCTTT. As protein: CATSSALVTEAFF.